This T cell receptor (beta chain) is from a study of cytomegalovirus exposure and HLA in healthy donors. Overall study findings and caveats: An observed cluster of highly shared sequence variants was recorded as a likely sequencing artifact. As a later analysis revealed, the rate of TCR association differed by HLA locus, with DRB1 most and HLA-C fewest. Being productive about 87% or about 30% of the time was typical of most TCR beta V segments in an earlier analysis.

The germline V and J ends were trimmed by 1 base and 5 bases, with 12 bases remaining between them. The V gene's germline CDR1 is SGHAT and CDR2 FQNNGV. This CDR3 comprises 14 residues. With respect to this clone: Its antigen is not identified.

The PCR contained 60 Vbeta and 13 Jbeta primers. TCRdb's copy holds only in-frame clones and misses some; the assay was immunoSEQ multiplex PCR. The sample lists about 180,000 clones; about 80% were seen once. The chain has TRBV11-2 and TRBJ2-7; a possible D gene is TRBD1 (5 bases). The sequence was collected from a woman in her 30s in good health and CMV-seronegative. Sequences were obtained from PBMCs. The CDR3 spells CASSLVVRGHEQYF. The CDR3 nucleotides read TGTGCCAGCAGCTTAGTAGTTAGGGGTCACGAGCAGTACTTC.